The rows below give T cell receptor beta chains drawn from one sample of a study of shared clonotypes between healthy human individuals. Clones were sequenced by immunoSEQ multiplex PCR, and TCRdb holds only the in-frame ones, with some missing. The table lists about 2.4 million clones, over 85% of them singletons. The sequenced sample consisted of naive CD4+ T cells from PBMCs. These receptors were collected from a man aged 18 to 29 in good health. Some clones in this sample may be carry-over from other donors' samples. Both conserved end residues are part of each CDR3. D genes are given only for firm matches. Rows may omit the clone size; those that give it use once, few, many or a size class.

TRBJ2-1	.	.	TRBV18	CASSADSYNEQFF	TGTGCCAGCTCCGCCGACAGCTACAATGAGCAGTTCTTC
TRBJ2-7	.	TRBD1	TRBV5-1	CASSGDRGFSGEQYF	TGCGCCAGCAGCGGGGACAGGGGGTTTAGTGGCGAGCAGTACTTC
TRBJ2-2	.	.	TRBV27	CASSLMLTNTGELFF	TGTGCCAGCAGTTTAATGCTAACGAACACCGGGGAGCTGTTTTTT
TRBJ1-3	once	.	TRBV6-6	CASSSPSSGNTIYF	TGTGCCAGCAGCTCTCCCTCCTCTGGAAACACCATATATTTT
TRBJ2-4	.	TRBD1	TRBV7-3	CASSQGQSAKNIQYF	TGTGCCAGCAGCCAGGGACAGTCGGCCAAAAACATTCAGTACTTC
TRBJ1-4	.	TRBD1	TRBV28	CASSGTGGGKLFF	TGTGCCAGCAGTGGGACAGGAGGCGGAAAACTGTTTTTT
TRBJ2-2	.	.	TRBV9	CASSRRAPIANTGELFF	TGTGCCAGCAGCCGCAGGGCCCCAATTGCCAACACCGGGGAGCTGTTTTTT
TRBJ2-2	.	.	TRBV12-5	CASGQTDRGVGQTGELFF	TGTGCTAGTGGGCAAACCGACAGAGGGGTAGGGCAAACCGGGGAGCTGTTTTTT
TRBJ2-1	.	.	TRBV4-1	CASSLSPVGGWEQFF	TGCGCCAGCAGCCTCTCGCCTGTGGGGGGCTGGGAGCAGTTCTTC
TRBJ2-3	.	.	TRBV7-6	CASSLGTPTDTQYF	TGTGCCAGCAGCCTGGGGACTCCTACAGATACGCAGTATTTT
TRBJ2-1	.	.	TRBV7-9	CASSLRGIRNNEQFF	TGTGCCAGCAGCTTACGGGGCATAAGAAACAATGAGCAGTTCTTC
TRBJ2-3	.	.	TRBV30	CAWSVGGARDTQYF	TGTGCCTGGAGTGTAGGGGGGGCGCGGGATACGCAGTATTTT
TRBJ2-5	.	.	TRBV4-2	CASSQKGGGGVVETQYF	TGTGCCAGCAGCCAGAAAGGAGGGGGTGGGGTTGTAGAGACCCAGTACTTC
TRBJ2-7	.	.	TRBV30	CAWSGTWGGVSNEQYF	TGTGCCTGGAGTGGTACATGGGGAGGTGTGTCTAACGAGCAGTACTTC
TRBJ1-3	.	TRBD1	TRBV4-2	CASSQSPGQGSGNTIYF	TGTGCCAGCAGCCAGTCGCCGGGACAGGGTTCTGGAAACACCATATATTTT
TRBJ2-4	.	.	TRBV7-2	CASSLGGNRGTIQYF	TGTGCCAGCAGCTTAGGGGGGAACCGTGGGACCATTCAGTACTTC
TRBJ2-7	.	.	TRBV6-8	CASSYSQGPRVF	TGTGCCAGCAGTTACTCGCAGGGGCCGCGAGTCTTC
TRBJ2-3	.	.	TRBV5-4	CASSLTHGRGASTDTQYF	TGTGCCAGCAGCCTCACTCACGGTCGGGGGGCCAGCACAGATACGCAGTATTTT
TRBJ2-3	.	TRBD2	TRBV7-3	CASSYGLAGGSDTQYF	TGTGCCAGCAGCTACGGACTAGCGGGGGGATCAGATACGCAGTATTTT
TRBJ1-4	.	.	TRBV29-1	CSVAQSPNNEKLFF	TGCAGCGTCGCCCAGTCCCCGAACAATGAAAAACTGTTTTTT
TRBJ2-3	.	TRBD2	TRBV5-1	CASSLAGGDGTDTQYF	TGCGCCAGCAGCTTGGCGGGGGGAGATGGCACAGATACGCAGTATTTT
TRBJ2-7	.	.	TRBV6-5	CASSYVRTAKYEQYF	TGTGCCAGCAGTTACGTTCGGACTGCTAAATACGAGCAGTACTTC
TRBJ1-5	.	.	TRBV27	CASSFGRGSYQPQHF	TGTGCCAGCAGTTTTGGAAGGGGTTCGTATCAGCCCCAGCATTTT
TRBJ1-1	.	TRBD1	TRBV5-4	CASSPGGMNTEAFF	TGTGCCAGCAGCCCAGGGGGAATGAACACTGAAGCTTTCTTT
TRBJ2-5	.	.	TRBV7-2	CASSHGGSRETQYF	TGTGCCAGCAGCCATGGCGGGTCCCGGGAGACCCAGTACTTC
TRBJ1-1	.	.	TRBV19	CASSPTEGTTALLTEAFF	TGTGCCAGTAGTCCCACAGAGGGGACTACCGCCCTGCTCACTGAAGCTTTCTTT
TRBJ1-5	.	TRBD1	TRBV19	CASSIYRYRGNQPQHF	TGTGCCAGTAGTATTTATAGGTACAGGGGTAATCAGCCCCAGCATTTT
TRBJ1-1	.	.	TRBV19	CASQTLDGIKAEAFF	TGTGCCAGCCAAACCCTGGACGGAATAAAGGCTGAAGCTTTCTTT
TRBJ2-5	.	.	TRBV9	CASSGGSLPRETQYF	TGTGCCAGCAGCGGAGGGTCCCTACCGAGGGAGACCCAGTACTTC
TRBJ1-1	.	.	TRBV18	CASSTTTAMNTEAFF	TGTGCCAGCTCAACGACGACAGCCATGAACACTGAAGCTTTCTTT
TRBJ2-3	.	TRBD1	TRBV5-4	CASSPEGQGRTDTQYF	TGTGCCAGCAGCCCTGAAGGACAGGGCCGCACAGATACGCAGTATTTT
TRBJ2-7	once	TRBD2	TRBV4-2	CASSRSGASYEQYF	TGTGCCAGCAGCCGAAGCGGGGCTTCCTACGAGCAGTACTTC
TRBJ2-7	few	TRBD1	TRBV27	CASSRDRTYEQYF	TGTGCCAGCAGCCGGGACAGGACCTACGAGCAGTACTTC
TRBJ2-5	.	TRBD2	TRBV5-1	CASSLGLAGWAQYF	TGCGCCAGCAGCCTTGGACTAGCGGGGTGGGCCCAGTACTTC
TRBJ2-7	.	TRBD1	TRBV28	CASRSQGAIYEQYF	TGTGCCAGCAGGTCCCAGGGGGCTATCTACGAGCAGTACTTC
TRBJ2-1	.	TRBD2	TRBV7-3	CASSLRASGIPYNEQFF	TGTGCCAGCAGCTTGCGAGCTAGCGGGATCCCCTACAATGAGCAGTTCTTC
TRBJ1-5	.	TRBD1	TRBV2	CASRPGQGSNQPQHF	TGTGCCAGCAGGCCGGGACAGGGAAGCAATCAGCCCCAGCATTTT
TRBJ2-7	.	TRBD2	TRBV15	CATSIITSAYEQYF	TGTGCCACCAGCATAATTACTAGCGCCTACGAGCAGTACTTC
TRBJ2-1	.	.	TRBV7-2	CASSLVADSYNEQFF	TGTGCCAGCAGCTTAGTAGCGGACTCCTACAATGAGCAGTTCTTC
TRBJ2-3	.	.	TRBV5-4	CASSQGGDTQYF	TGCGCCAGCAGCCAGGGTGGAGATACGCAGTATTTT